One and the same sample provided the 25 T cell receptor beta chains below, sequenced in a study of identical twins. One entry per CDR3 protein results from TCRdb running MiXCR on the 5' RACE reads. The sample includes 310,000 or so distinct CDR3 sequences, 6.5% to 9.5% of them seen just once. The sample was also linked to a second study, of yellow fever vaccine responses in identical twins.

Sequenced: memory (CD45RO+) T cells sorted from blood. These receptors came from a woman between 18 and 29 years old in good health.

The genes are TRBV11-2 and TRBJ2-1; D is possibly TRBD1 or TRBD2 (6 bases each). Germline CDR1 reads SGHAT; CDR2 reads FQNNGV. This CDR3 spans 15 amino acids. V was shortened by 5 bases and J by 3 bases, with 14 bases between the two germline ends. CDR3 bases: TGTGCCAGCAGCCAGAGGCGGGACAACTACAATGAGCAGTTCTTC. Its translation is CASSQRRDNYNEQFF.

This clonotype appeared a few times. The CDR3 reads CASSEQGARGEQFF. The CDR3 DNA sequence: TGTGCCAGCAGTGAACAGGGGGCAAGGGGTGAGCAGTTCTTC. The rearrangement joins TRBV2 to TRBJ2-1, with 8 bases that match TRBD1. The CDR3 consists of 14 residues. The germline CDR1 and CDR2 sequences are SNHLY and FYNNEI. J was trimmed by 9 bases and V by 2 bases; bases with no gene match: 6.

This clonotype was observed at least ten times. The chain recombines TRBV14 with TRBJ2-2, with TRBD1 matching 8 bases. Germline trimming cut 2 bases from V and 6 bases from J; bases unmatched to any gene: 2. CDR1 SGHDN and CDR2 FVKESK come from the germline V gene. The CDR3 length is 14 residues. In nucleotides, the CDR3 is TGTGCCAGCAGCCAACCACAGGGGGCCGGGGAGCTGTTTTTT. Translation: CASSQPQGAGELFF.

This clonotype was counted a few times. The CDR3 spells CSAPLGGIGYGYTF. CDR3 coding DNA: TGCAGTGCCCCCTTAGGAGGAATTGGCTATGGCTACACCTTC. The chain joins TRBV20-1 to TRBJ1-2; D is ambiguous. The CDR3 totals 14 residues. Looked up from germline, CDR1 is DFQATT and CDR2 is SNEGSKA (reference sequence). Trimming shortened V by 6 bases and J by 4 bases, and 18 bases separated the two germline ends.

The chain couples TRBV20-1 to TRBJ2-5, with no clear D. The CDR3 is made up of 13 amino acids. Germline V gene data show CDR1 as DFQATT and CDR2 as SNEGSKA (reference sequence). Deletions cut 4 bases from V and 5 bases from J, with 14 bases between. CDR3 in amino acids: CSATGPPVETQYF. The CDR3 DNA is TGCAGTGCTACCGGACCCCCTGTTGAGACCCAGTACTTC.

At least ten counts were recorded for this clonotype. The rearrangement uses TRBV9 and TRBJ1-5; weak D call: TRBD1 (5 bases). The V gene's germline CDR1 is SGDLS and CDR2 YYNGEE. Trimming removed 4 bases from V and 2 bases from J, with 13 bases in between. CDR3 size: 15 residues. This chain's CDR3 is CASSKGHQGNQPQHF. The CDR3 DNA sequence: TGTGCCAGCAGCAAAGGACACCAAGGCAATCAGCCCCAGCATTTT.

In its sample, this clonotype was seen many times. The CDR3 nucleotides read TGTGCCAGCAGCTTAGGGGGGTTGTTCCGGGAGCAGTTCTTC. It translates to CASSLGGLFREQFF. This rearrangement joins TRBV11-2 to TRBJ2-1; TRBD1 or TRBD2 may be the D gene (5 bases each). The CDR3 loop spans 14 amino acids. Trimming cost V 1 base and J 10 bases, with 14 bases left between them. The germline CDR1 and CDR2 sequences are SGHAT and FQNNGV.

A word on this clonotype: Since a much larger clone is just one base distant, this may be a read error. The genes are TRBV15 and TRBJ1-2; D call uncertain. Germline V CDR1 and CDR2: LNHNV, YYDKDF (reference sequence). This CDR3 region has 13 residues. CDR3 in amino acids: CATSRGKDYGYIF. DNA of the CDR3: TGTGCCACCAGCAGGGGGAAGGACTATGGCTACATCTTC.

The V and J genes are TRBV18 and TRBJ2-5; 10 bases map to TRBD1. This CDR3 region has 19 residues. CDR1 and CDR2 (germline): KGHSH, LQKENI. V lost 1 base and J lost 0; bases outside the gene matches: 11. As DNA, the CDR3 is TGTGCCAGCTCACCACGGATGACAGGGGGCTGGTCGTACCAAGAGACCCAGTACTTC. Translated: CASSPRMTGGWSYQETQYF.

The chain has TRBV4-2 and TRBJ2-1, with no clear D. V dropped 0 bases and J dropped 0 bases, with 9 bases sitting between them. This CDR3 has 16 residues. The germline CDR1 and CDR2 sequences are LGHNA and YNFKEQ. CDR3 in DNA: TGTGCCAGCAGCCAAGATTGGGATAGCTCCTACAATGAGCAGTTCTTC. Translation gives CASSQDWDSSYNEQFF.

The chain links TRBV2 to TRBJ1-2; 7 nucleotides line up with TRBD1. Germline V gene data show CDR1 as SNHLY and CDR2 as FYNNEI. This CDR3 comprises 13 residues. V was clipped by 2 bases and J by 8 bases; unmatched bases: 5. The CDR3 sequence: CASSETGVWGYTF. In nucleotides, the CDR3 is TGTGCCAGCAGTGAAACAGGGGTCTGGGGCTACACCTTC.

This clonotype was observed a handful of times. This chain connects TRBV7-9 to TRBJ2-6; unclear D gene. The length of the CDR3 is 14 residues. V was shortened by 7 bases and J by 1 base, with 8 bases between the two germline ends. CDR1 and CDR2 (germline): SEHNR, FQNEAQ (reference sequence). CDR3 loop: CASTPGSGANVLTF. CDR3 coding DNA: TGTGCCAGCACCCCTGGTTCTGGGGCCAACGTCCTGACTTTC.

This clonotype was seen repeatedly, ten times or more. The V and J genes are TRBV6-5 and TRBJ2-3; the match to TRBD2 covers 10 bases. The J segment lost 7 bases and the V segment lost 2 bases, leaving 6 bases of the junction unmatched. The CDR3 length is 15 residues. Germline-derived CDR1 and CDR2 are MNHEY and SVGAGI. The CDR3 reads CASSYGAGGLNTQYF. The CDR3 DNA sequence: TGTGCCAGCAGTTACGGAGCGGGAGGGTTAAATACGCAGTATTTT.

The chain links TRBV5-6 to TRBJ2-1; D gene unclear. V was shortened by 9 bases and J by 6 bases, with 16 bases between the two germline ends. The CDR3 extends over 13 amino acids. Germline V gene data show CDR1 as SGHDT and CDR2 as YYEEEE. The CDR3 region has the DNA TGTGCCATGGGCTTGGTGAACCCCAATGAGCAGTTCTTC. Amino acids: CAMGLVNPNEQFF.

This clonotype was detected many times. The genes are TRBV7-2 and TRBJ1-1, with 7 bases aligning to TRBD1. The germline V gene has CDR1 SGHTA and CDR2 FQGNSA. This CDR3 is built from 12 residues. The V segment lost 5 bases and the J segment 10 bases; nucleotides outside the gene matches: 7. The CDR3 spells CASSPPRGAAFF. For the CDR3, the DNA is TGTGCCAGCAGCCCACCCAGGGGGGCAGCTTTCTTT.

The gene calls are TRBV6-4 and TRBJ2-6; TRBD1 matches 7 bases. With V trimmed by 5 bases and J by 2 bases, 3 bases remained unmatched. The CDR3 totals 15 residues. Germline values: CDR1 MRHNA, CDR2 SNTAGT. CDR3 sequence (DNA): TGTGCCAGCAGTCCTGACAGGGCTGGGGCCAACGTCCTGACTTTC. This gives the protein CASSPDRAGANVLTF.

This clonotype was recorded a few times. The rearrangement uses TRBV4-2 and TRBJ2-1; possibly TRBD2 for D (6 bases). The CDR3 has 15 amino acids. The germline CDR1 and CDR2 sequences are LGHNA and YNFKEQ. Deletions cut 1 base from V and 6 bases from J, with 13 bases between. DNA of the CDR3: TGTGCCAGCAGCCAAGGGGAGGAGGGAGGCAATGAGCAGTTCTTC. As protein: CASSQGEEGGNEQFF.

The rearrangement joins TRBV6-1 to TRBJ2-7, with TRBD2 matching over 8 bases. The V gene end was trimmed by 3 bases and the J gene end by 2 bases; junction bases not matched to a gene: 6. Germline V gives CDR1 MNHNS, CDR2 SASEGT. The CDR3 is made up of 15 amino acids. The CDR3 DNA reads TGTGCCAGCAGTGAGGGGGCGGGAGGCGCCTACGAGCAGTACTTC. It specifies CASSEGAGGAYEQYF.

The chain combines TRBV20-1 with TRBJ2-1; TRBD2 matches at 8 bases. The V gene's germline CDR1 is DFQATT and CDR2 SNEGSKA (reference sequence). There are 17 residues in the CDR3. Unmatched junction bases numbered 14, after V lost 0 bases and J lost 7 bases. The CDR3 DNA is TGCAGTGCTAGAGACGCCGGCCCCAGCGGGAGTATAAATGAGCAGTTCTTC. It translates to CSARDAGPSGSINEQFF.

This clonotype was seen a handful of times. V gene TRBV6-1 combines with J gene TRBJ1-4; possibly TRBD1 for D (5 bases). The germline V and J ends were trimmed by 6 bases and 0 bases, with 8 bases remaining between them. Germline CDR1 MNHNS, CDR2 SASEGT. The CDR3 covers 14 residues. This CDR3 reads CASSPQATNEKLFF. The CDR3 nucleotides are TGTGCCAGCAGCCCACAGGCAACTAATGAAAAACTGTTTTTT.

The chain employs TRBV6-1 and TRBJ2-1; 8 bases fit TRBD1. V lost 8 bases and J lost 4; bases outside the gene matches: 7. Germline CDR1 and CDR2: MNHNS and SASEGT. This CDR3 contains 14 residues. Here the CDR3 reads CASHPDRVYNEQFF. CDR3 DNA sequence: TGTGCCAGCCACCCGGACAGGGTATACAATGAGCAGTTCTTC.

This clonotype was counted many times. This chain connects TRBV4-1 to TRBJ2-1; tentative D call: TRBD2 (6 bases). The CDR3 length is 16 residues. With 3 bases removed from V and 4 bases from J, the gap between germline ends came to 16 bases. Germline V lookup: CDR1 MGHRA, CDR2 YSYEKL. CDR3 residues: CASSHGGIPIYNEQFF. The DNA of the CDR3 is TGCGCCAGCAGCCACGGCGGGATCCCAATTTACAATGAGCAGTTCTTC.

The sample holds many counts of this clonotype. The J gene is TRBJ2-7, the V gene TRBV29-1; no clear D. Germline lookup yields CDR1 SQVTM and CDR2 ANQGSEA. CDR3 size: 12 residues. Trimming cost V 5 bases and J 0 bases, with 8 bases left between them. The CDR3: CSVLLSSYEQYF. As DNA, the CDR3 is TGCAGCGTTTTGCTTAGCTCCTACGAGCAGTACTTC.

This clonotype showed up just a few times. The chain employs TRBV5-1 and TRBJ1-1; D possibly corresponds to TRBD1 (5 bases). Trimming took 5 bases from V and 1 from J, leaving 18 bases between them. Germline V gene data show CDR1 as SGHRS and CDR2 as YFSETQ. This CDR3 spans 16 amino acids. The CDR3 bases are TGCGCCAGCAGGTCGCCGGGGGAAGTTCGGAACACTGAAGCTTTCTTT. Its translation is CASRSPGEVRNTEAFF.

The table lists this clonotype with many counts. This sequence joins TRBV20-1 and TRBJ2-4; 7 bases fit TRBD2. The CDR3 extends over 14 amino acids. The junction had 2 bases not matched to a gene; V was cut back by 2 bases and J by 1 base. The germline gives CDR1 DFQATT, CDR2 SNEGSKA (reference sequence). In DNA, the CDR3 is TGCAGTGCTAGACGGGAGGCGGCCAAAAACATTCAGTACTTC. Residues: CSARREAAKNIQYF.